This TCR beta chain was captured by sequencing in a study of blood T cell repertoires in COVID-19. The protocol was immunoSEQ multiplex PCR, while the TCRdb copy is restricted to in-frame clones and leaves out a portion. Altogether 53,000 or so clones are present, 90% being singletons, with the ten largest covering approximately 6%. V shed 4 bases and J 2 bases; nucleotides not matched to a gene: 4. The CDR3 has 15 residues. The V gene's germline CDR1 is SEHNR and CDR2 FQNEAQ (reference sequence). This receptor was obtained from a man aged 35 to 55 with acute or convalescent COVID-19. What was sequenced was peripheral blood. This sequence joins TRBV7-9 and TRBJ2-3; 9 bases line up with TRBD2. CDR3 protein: CASSSPSGITDTQYF. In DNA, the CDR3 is TGTGCCAGCAGCTCACCTAGCGGGATCACAGATACGCAGTATTTT.